This TCR beta chain was sequenced during a study of cytomegalovirus exposure and HLA in healthy donors. Findings of the study overall: In vitro checks showed that a few CMV-associated chains really do target CMV antigens. Trimming of TCR beta V- and J-genes showed a link, identified in a later analysis, to a missense DCLRE1C variant. The analysis excluded some indistinguishable V segments, including TRBV6-2 and TRBV6-3.

Notes on this clone: Its specificity is not known.

Vbeta (60) and Jbeta (13) primers were used in the PCR. Generated by immunoSEQ multiplex PCR, the TCRdb table keeps only in-frame clones and is missing some. The sample holds approximately 150,000 clones, around two thirds seen once. From germline, CDR1 is KGHSH and CDR2 LQKENI. V lost 2 bases, J lost 1 base, and 3 bases stayed unmatched. The CDR3 spans 16 residues. The rearrangement joins TRBV18 to TRBJ2-1, with 9 positions matching TRBD2. The sequenced material came from PBMCs. This TCR derives from a man aged 25 to 40 in good health and CMV-seropositive. CDR3: CASSPLAGVSYNEQFF. Written as DNA, the CDR3 is TGTGCCAGCTCACCATTAGCGGGAGTGTCCTACAATGAGCAGTTCTTC.